What follows is one T cell receptor (beta chain) and its context. The germline V gene encodes CDR1 SGHNT and CDR2 YENEEA. This CDR3 contains 19 residues. With V trimmed by 1 base and J by 0 bases, 8 bases remained unmatched. Profiling relied on immunoSEQ multiplex PCR, and the TCRdb table lists in-frame clones only, not all of them. Of about 150,000 clones listed, approximately 80% are singletons. The sample is drawn from a study of blood T cell repertoires in COVID-19. Overall study: In each case, the material was cDNA or gDNA derived from T cells, B-cell-depleted T cells, or PBMCs.

The chain joins TRBV11-3 to TRBJ2-6, with 8 bases that match TRBD2. Sequenced input: peripheral blood. The receptor was derived from a human donor in a cohort sampled during active COVID-19. For the CDR3, the DNA is TGTGCCAGCAGCTTAGCCCAACGGGGGGGATCCTCTGGGGCCAACGTCCTGACTTTC. Its translation: CASSLAQRGGSSGANVLTF. Using reference TRBV11-3 and TRBJ2-6 for the parts outside the CDR3, the full variable domain is EAGVVQSPRYKIIEKKQPVAFWCNPISGHNTLYWYLQNLGQGPELLIRYENEEAVDDSQLPKDRFSAERLKGVDSTLKIQPAELGDSAVYLCASSLAQRGGSSGANVLTFGAGSRLTVL.